The rows below give T cell receptor beta chains drawn from one sample of a study of identical twins. MiXCR, applied by TCRdb to the 5' RACE reads, yields one record per CDR3 protein. The sample has nearly 650,000 distinct CDR3 sequences; under 8.5% are singletons. Separately, the same data were catalogued under a study of yellow fever vaccine responses in identical twins.

The source material was PBMCs. These receptors originate from a woman between 18 and 30 years old in good health. Both conserved end residues are part of each CDR3. A D gene is named only where the DNA matches it firmly. Some rows mark clone size as missing; the rest say once, few, many or name a class of expanded clone.

abundance,j_gene,d_gene,v_gene,CDR3nt,CDR3aa
.,TRBJ2-5,TRBD1,TRBV6-5,TGTGCCAGCAGTTACATAACGGGACAGCAAGAGACCCAGTACTTC,CASSYITGQQETQYF
few,TRBJ1-1,.,TRBV5-5,TGTGCCAGCAGCCTTCTGGGCGGCTCTGGTACTGAAGCTTTCTTT,CASSLLGGSGTEAFF
.,TRBJ2-5,TRBD2,TRBV29-1,TGCAGCGTGTCTCCGGGAGGATTGGTAGAGACCCAGTACTTC,CSVSPGGLVETQYF
.,TRBJ2-3,TRBD2,TRBV5-1,TGCGCCAGCAGCTACGAGCGGGGAAGCACAGATACGCAGTATTTT,CASSYERGSTDTQYF
few,TRBJ2-1,.,TRBV5-1,TGCGCCAGCAGCTCCGGGATAACGCAGGATCACTACAATGAGCAGTTCTTC,CASSSGITQDHYNEQFF
.,TRBJ2-1,TRBD1,TRBV2,TGTGCCAGCAGTTCCAGGGGGCTATCCTACAATGAGCAGTTCTTC,CASSSRGLSYNEQFF
.,TRBJ2-1,TRBD2,TRBV5-1,TGCGCCAGCGGGAGACTAGCGGGAGGCCTCTACAATGAGCAGTTCTTC,CASGRLAGGLYNEQFF
many,TRBJ1-1,TRBD1,TRBV24-1,TGTGCCACCCGGGACAGCCAGAACACTGAAGCTTTCTTT,CATRDSQNTEAFF
.,TRBJ1-2,.,TRBV6-1,TGTGCCAGCAGTGAACAAGTCCGGAGGGTCGATGGCTACACCTTC,CASSEQVRRVDGYTF
many,TRBJ2-7,TRBD1,TRBV5-1,TGCGCCAGCAGCTTGGTTGGTAGACAGGGGTGGGTCGCCTACGAGCAGTACTTC,CASSLVGRQGWVAYEQYF
few,TRBJ2-3,TRBD2,TRBV20-1,TGCAGTGCTAGACTGGTTCCCCTAGCGGGGTTCACAGATACGCAGTATTTT,CSARLVPLAGFTDTQYF
.,TRBJ2-5,.,TRBV7-2,TGTGCCAGCAGCTTAGTAGAACAAGAGACCCAGTACTTC,CASSLVEQETQYF
few,TRBJ2-6,TRBD1,TRBV29-1,TGCAGCGTCGCCGGGACAGCTAAAGTCTCTGGGGCCAACGTCCTGACTTTC,CSVAGTAKVSGANVLTF
.,TRBJ2-3,.,TRBV2,TGTGCCAGCAGTTTCGGAGGGTCCCACGGGTATTTT,CASSFGGSHGYF
.,TRBJ1-6,.,TRBV18,TGTGCCAGCTCACCCCCCGGGGGAGCTTTTAATTCACCCCTCCACTTT,CASSPPGGAFNSPLHF
many,TRBJ2-3,TRBD2,TRBV24-1,TGTGCCACCAGTGATTCGGGCGGGGGGGCTGAAGATACGCAGTATTTT,CATSDSGGGAEDTQYF
.,TRBJ2-1,TRBD2,TRBV3-1,TGTGCCAGCAGCCCGGTGGTCCAGCGGGGGGTCGGTGAGCAGTTCTTC,CASSPVVQRGVGEQFF
many,TRBJ2-3,TRBD2,TRBV27,TGTGCCAGCAGTCCCCGGGCGGGGGACACAGATACGCAGTATTTT,CASSPRAGDTDTQYF
many,TRBJ1-2,.,TRBV4-1,TGCGCCAGCAGCCAAGTCCCTGGTGCCGACTATGGCTACACCTTC,CASSQVPGADYGYTF
many,TRBJ2-7,TRBD1,TRBV3-1,TGTGCCAGCAGCCGGGGACAGGGATTTGACGAGCAGTACTTC,CASSRGQGFDEQYF
many,TRBJ2-7,.,TRBV12-3/TRBV12-4,TGTGCCAGCGGTTGGGCTGGCGAGCAGTACTTC,CASGWAGEQYF
many,TRBJ2-7,TRBD1,TRBV29-1,TGCAGCGTGCGGACAGGGATACACGAGCAGTACTTC,CSVRTGIHEQYF
few,TRBJ2-7,.,TRBV6-1,TGTGCCACTTCGCCGGACACCGGGTCCTACGAGCAGTACTTC,CATSPDTGSYEQYF
few,TRBJ2-3,.,TRBV25-1,TGTGCCAGCAGTTTATACCAGGCGGGGACAGATACGCAGTATTTT,CASSLYQAGTDTQYF
many,TRBJ2-2,TRBD1,TRBV12-3/TRBV12-4,TGTGCCAGCAGTCTTACTCAGGGGGCCGGGGAGCTGTTTTTT,CASSLTQGAGELFF
few,TRBJ2-3,TRBD2,TRBV7-3,TGTGCCAGCAGCTTGGCGGGAGGTTCCTCAAATACGCAGTATTTT,CASSLAGGSSNTQYF
few,TRBJ2-1,.,TRBV27,TGTGCCAGCAGCCCGAACTCGAACAATGAGCAGTTCTTC,CASSPNSNNEQFF
.,TRBJ1-4,.,TRBV7-9,TGTGCCAGCAGCTTAGAGGGGGGTGAAAAACTGTTTTTT,CASSLEGGEKLFF
many,TRBJ1-1,.,TRBV12-3/TRBV12-4,TGTGCCAGCATCCCCCGGGGGGGGAACACTGAAGCTTTCTTT,CASIPRGGNTEAFF
many,TRBJ1-5,.,TRBV12-3/TRBV12-4,TGTGCCAGCAGGATGGGTAGCAATCAGCCCCAGCATTTT,CASRMGSNQPQHF
few,TRBJ2-1,.,TRBV9,TGTGCCAGCAGCGCAGGGACGCTCTCCTACAATGAGCAGTTCTTC,CASSAGTLSYNEQFF
.,TRBJ2-1,.,TRBV24-1,TGTGCCACCAGTGAGAGTCATGAGCAGTTCTTC,CATSESHEQFF
many,TRBJ1-3,.,TRBV10-3,TGTGCCATCAGTGACCCAGGGGACTCTGGAAACACCATATATTTT,CAISDPGDSGNTIYF
many,TRBJ1-2,TRBD1,TRBV18,TGTGCCAGCTCACCACCCGGGACAGTTGGCTACACCTTC,CASSPPGTVGYTF
few,TRBJ2-5,.,TRBV5-1,TGCGCCAGCAGCAAAGGGACACTCTCTGGGGAGACCCAGTACTTC,CASSKGTLSGETQYF
.,TRBJ2-5,TRBD2,TRBV15,TGTGCCACCACCATTGGAGGACTAGCGGGAAAAGAGACCCAGTACTTC,CATTIGGLAGKETQYF
many,TRBJ2-5,.,TRBV20-1,TGCAGTGCAATACTTTCCGCAGTTGAAGAGACCCAGTACTTC,CSAILSAVEETQYF
.,TRBJ2-1,.,TRBV7-9,TGTGCCAGCACCCCTAACCTACGACCCTACAATGAGCAGTTCTTC,CASTPNLRPYNEQFF
many,TRBJ1-5,TRBD1,TRBV11-2,TGTGCCAGCAGCCTAAACGAAAAACAGGGGGCGAAACATTTT,CASSLNEKQGAKHF
.,TRBJ2-7,TRBD1,TRBV6-5,TGTGCCAGCAGTTACAGGTCACCGGGACAGGACCGCTACGAGCAGTACTTC,CASSYRSPGQDRYEQYF
many,TRBJ2-3,.,TRBV20-1,TGCAGTGCTTCCCTAGCGAGAAGGTACACAGATACGCAGTATTTT,CSASLARRYTDTQYF
many,TRBJ2-3,.,TRBV11-2,TGTGCCAGCAGCTTATTTAGAACCACGGTCCCGGGAGTAGAGGGTACGCAGTATTTT,CASSLFRTTVPGVEGTQYF